This paragraph reports one TCR beta chain. This sample is part of a study of blood T cell repertoires in COVID-19. Enrolled during active infection, Seattle patients were then followed longitudinally. Per germline, CDR1 SGHTA and CDR2 FQGTGA. The trim removed 5 bases at V and 6 bases at J, leaving 6 bases unmatched. CDR3 size: 15 residues. Original handling: For nucleated cells, counts were estimated from reference gene primer amplification. Only in-frame clones appear in the TCRdb table, and some are missing; sequencing was by immunoSEQ multiplex PCR. V and J calls and clone size are copied from that table; D and trimming were computed from the DNA. The top ten hold roughly 10% of the sample, which has under 400,000 clones, approximately 87% seen once.

This receptor was obtained from a woman aged 25 to 39 with COVID-19, enrolled during active disease. This chain uses TRBV7-3 with TRBJ1-6; 8 bases agree with TRBD1. The specimen sequenced was peripheral blood. This CDR3 reads CASSQGQGSNSPLHF. The CDR3 nucleotides are TGTGCCAGCAGCCAAGGACAGGGCTCTAATTCACCCCTCCACTTT.